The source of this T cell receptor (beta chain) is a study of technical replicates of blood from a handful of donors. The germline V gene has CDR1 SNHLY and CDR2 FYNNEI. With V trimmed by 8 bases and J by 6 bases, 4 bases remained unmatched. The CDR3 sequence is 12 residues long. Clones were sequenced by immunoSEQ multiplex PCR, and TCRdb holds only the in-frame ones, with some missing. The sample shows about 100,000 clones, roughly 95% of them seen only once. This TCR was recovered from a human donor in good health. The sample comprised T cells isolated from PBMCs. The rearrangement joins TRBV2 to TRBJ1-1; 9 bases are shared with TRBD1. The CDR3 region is CASLGQGPEAFF. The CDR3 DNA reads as TGTGCCAGCCTAGGACAGGGGCCTGAAGCTTTCTTT.